This TCR beta chain originates from a study of T cell changes during pregnancy in multiple sclerosis. Trimming pared 0 bases from V and 6 bases from J, leaving 12 bases between. This CDR3 has 15 amino acids. Germline V CDR1 and CDR2: SGHRS, YFSETQ. Sequenced by immunoSEQ multiplex PCR; TCRdb stores in-frame clones only, minus some. The sample comprises around 95,000 clones, 92% of which are singletons, and around 2.1% rests with the top ten. The V call is TRBV5-1, the J call TRBJ2-2; tentative D call: TRBD1 (5 bases). The TCR originated in a female donor in good health, enrolled as a control in a pregnancy study. This material consisted of peripheral blood, taken after pregnancy. The CDR3 sequence is CASSLVQGRAGELFF. The CDR3 DNA is TGCGCCAGCAGCTTGGTGCAGGGAAGGGCCGGGGAGCTGTTTTTT.